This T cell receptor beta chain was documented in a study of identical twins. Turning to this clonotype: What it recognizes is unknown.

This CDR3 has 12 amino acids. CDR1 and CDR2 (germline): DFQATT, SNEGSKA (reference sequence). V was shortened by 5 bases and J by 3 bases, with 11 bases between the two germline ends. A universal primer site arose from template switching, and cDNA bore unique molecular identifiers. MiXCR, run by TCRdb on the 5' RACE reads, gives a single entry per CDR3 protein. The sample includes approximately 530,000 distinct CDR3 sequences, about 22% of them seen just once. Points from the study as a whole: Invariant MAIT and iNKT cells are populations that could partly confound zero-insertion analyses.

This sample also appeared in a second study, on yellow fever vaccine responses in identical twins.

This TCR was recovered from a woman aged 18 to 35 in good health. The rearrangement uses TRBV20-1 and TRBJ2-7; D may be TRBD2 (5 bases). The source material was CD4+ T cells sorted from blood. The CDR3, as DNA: TGCAGTGCTGGCATCGGGGACTACGAGCAGTACGTC. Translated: CSAGIGDYEQYV.